The clone carrying this TCR beta chain was detected many times. As yet, its antigen is unknown. The CDR3 has 13 residues. CDR1 is MNHEY and CDR2 is SVGAGI in the germline V gene. Trimming removed 5 bases at V and 4 bases at J, with 9 bases between. They built TCR cDNA with 5'RACE template switching, a step that put in a universal primer site and UMIs. TCRdb processed the 5' RACE reads anew with MiXCR; each CDR3 protein has one entry. The sample has 300,000 to 350,000 distinct CDR3 sequences, about 4% seen once. The sample originates from a study of T cells after yellow fever vaccination. Study-wide context: Preparation used SMART-Seq v4 Ultra Low Input for the low-cell-number fractions.

Study-level results: Though weaker, the secondary response peaked faster, on day 5 versus 15. Reappearing after the booster were most of the clones from primary vaccination (less than 98% CD4, 88% CD8).

The chain is built from TRBV6-5 and TRBJ2-1; D is undetermined. The TCR comes from a man between 18 and 29 years old who received the YFV17D yellow fever vaccine. The sequencing used PBMCs, collected 5 days after the yellow fever booster vaccination. The CDR3 region is CASSLTAYNEQFF. The CDR3 nucleotides read TGTGCCAGCAGTCTCACGGCGTACAATGAGCAGTTCTTC.